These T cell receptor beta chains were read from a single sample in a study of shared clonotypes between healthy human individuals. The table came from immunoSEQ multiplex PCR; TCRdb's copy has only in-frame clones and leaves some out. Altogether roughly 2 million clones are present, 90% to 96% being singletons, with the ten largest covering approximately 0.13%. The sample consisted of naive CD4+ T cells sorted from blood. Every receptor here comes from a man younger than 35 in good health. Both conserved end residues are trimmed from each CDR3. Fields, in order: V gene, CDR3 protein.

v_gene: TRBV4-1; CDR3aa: ASSQDKIRQGSDEQY
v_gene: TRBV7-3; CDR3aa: ASSLVGRLGGQNEQF
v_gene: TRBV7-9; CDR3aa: ASSFQGVTGNTIY
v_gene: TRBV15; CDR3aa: ATSRGLAGGSGELF
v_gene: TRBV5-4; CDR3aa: ASSRLGGRISGAGELF
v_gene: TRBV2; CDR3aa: ASSAEGNQPQH
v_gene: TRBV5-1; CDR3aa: ASSLVGATDTQY
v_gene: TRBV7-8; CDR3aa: ASSSQTGTVNQPQH
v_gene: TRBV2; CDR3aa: ASRGQGPEAF
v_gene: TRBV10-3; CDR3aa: AIKAAGDNQPQH
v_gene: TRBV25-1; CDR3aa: ASRDRGSTGELF
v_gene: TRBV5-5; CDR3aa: ASSVGTFSNQPQH
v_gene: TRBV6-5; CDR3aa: ASGAGNYEQY
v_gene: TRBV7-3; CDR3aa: ASSRDRGGNYGYT
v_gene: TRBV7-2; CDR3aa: ASSSTRVMSTGELF
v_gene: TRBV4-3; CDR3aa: ASSQVITSASYEQY